This is a list of T cell receptor beta chains from one sample in a study of shared clonotypes between healthy human individuals. Sequenced by immunoSEQ multiplex PCR; TCRdb stores in-frame clones only, minus some. The sample contains some 2,100,000 clones, 95% of which appear only once. The sample was naive CD4+ T cells sorted from blood. These receptors originate from a man aged 18 to 29 in good health. Both conserved end residues are part of each CDR3. D genes are given only for firm matches. Not every row has a clone size; where given, it reads once, few, many or a size class.

v_call: TRBV2; clone_size: -; d_call: -; cdr3_length: 15; j_call: TRBJ2-2; cdr3_aa: CASSDSALNTGELFF; cdr3_nt: TGTGCCAGCAGTGACTCGGCGCTAAACACCGGGGAGCTGTTTTTT
v_call: TRBV14; clone_size: -; d_call: TRBD1; cdr3_length: 15; j_call: TRBJ1-2; cdr3_aa: CASSQVRTGPKGYTF; cdr3_nt: TGTGCCAGCAGCCAAGTCAGGACAGGCCCGAAAGGCTACACCTTC
v_call: TRBV6-1; clone_size: -; d_call: -; cdr3_length: 12; j_call: TRBJ2-4; cdr3_aa: CASSYTGDIQYF; cdr3_nt: TGTGCCAGCAGTTATACCGGGGACATTCAGTACTTC
v_call: TRBV6-1; clone_size: -; d_call: -; cdr3_length: 12; j_call: TRBJ1-1; cdr3_aa: CASSERGGGAFF; cdr3_nt: TGTGCCAGCAGTGAACGTGGGGGGGGAGCTTTCTTT
v_call: TRBV4-1; clone_size: -; d_call: TRBD2; cdr3_length: 18; j_call: TRBJ2-7; cdr3_aa: CASSQDPPTSGVNYEQYF; cdr3_nt: TGCGCCAGCAGCCAAGATCCCCCAACTAGCGGGGTGAACTACGAGCAGTACTTC
v_call: TRBV6-1; clone_size: -; d_call: TRBD1; cdr3_length: 15; j_call: TRBJ2-7; cdr3_aa: CASRSFGTGFYEQYF; cdr3_nt: TGTGCCAGCAGGTCCTTCGGGACAGGGTTCTACGAGCAGTACTTC
v_call: TRBV25-1; clone_size: -; d_call: TRBD1; cdr3_length: 15; j_call: TRBJ1-3; cdr3_aa: CASSDDRGSGNTIYF; cdr3_nt: TGTGCCAGCAGCGACGACAGGGGCTCTGGAAACACCATATATTTT
v_call: TRBV2; clone_size: -; d_call: -; cdr3_length: 19; j_call: TRBJ2-7; cdr3_aa: CASSEAWGVGPGSLYEQYF; cdr3_nt: TGTGCCAGCAGTGAAGCCTGGGGAGTCGGGCCAGGTTCCCTCTACGAGCAGTACTTC
v_call: TRBV19; clone_size: -; d_call: TRBD2; cdr3_length: 14; j_call: TRBJ2-2; cdr3_aa: CAGATSGLPGELFF; cdr3_nt: TGTGCCGGAGCGACTAGCGGGCTCCCCGGGGAGCTGTTTTTT
v_call: TRBV5-1; clone_size: -; d_call: -; cdr3_length: 16; j_call: TRBJ2-7; cdr3_aa: CASSLAAQQSSYEQYF; cdr3_nt: TGCGCCAGCAGCTTGGCCGCGCAGCAGAGCTCCTACGAGCAGTACTTC
v_call: TRBV11-2; clone_size: once; d_call: TRBD1; cdr3_length: 15; j_call: TRBJ1-3; cdr3_aa: CASSLQGGSGNTIYF; cdr3_nt: TGTGCCAGCAGCCTCCAGGGGGGATCTGGAAACACCATATATTTT
v_call: TRBV9; clone_size: -; d_call: TRBD1; cdr3_length: 17; j_call: TRBJ1-6; cdr3_aa: CASSSRRGPALNSPLHF; cdr3_nt: TGTGCCAGCAGCTCAAGGAGGGGGCCGGCGTTGAATTCACCCCTCCACTTT
v_call: TRBV5-4; clone_size: -; d_call: TRBD1; cdr3_length: 16; j_call: TRBJ1-6; cdr3_aa: CASSLMTGDLNSPLHF; cdr3_nt: TGTGCCAGCAGCTTGATGACAGGGGACTTAAATTCACCCCTCCACTTT
v_call: TRBV6-5; clone_size: few; d_call: -; cdr3_length: 13; j_call: TRBJ1-2; cdr3_aa: CASSYIGSYGYTF; cdr3_nt: TGTGCCAGCAGTTACATCGGTAGCTATGGCTACACCTTC
v_call: TRBV28; clone_size: -; d_call: TRBD2; cdr3_length: 17; j_call: TRBJ2-1; cdr3_aa: CASSSGTSGGAYNEQFF; cdr3_nt: TGTGCCAGCAGTTCCGGGACTAGCGGGGGGGCCTACAATGAGCAGTTCTTC
v_call: TRBV5-1; clone_size: -; d_call: TRBD2; cdr3_length: 14; j_call: TRBJ2-1; cdr3_aa: CASSLERENNEQFF; cdr3_nt: TGCGCCAGCAGCTTGGAGCGGGAAAACAATGAGCAGTTCTTC
v_call: TRBV6-5; clone_size: -; d_call: -; cdr3_length: 15; j_call: TRBJ1-1; cdr3_aa: CASSTHRGEYTEAFF; cdr3_nt: TGTGCCAGCAGTACTCATCGGGGTGAGTACACTGAAGCTTTCTTT
v_call: TRBV18; clone_size: -; d_call: -; cdr3_length: 13; j_call: TRBJ2-7; cdr3_aa: CASSPQQGNEQYF; cdr3_nt: TGTGCCAGCTCACCGCAGCAGGGGAACGAGCAGTACTTC
v_call: TRBV10-3; clone_size: -; d_call: -; cdr3_length: 15; j_call: TRBJ1-5; cdr3_aa: CAISESLGSDQPQHF; cdr3_nt: TGTGCCATCAGTGAGTCGCTGGGGTCCGATCAGCCCCAGCATTTT
v_call: TRBV10-3; clone_size: -; d_call: -; cdr3_length: 15; j_call: TRBJ1-4; cdr3_aa: CAISEMGNANEKLFF; cdr3_nt: TGTGCCATCAGTGAGATGGGGAATGCTAATGAAAAACTGTTTTTT
v_call: TRBV30; clone_size: -; d_call: -; cdr3_length: 13; j_call: TRBJ2-2; cdr3_aa: CAWSTANTGELFF; cdr3_nt: TGTGCCTGGAGTACGGCGAACACCGGGGAGCTGTTTTTT
v_call: TRBV11-2; clone_size: -; d_call: -; cdr3_length: 16; j_call: TRBJ1-1; cdr3_aa: CASSLTTGVVNTEAFF; cdr3_nt: TGTGCCAGCAGCTTAACGACAGGTGTAGTGAACACTGAAGCTTTCTTT
v_call: TRBV30; clone_size: -; d_call: -; cdr3_length: 14; j_call: TRBJ1-5; cdr3_aa: CAWNGRGNNQPQHF; cdr3_nt: TGTGCCTGGAATGGAAGGGGGAACAATCAGCCCCAGCATTTT
v_call: TRBV14; clone_size: -; d_call: TRBD1; cdr3_length: 16; j_call: TRBJ2-7; cdr3_aa: CASSQAGQGIIYEQYF; cdr3_nt: TGTGCCAGCAGCCAAGCCGGACAGGGGATAATCTACGAGCAGTACTTC
v_call: TRBV30; clone_size: -; d_call: TRBD1; cdr3_length: 14; j_call: TRBJ1-5; cdr3_aa: CAWGGQGLIQPQHF; cdr3_nt: TGTGCCTGGGGCGGACAGGGGTTAATTCAGCCCCAGCATTTT
v_call: TRBV11-2; clone_size: -; d_call: TRBD2; cdr3_length: 18; j_call: TRBJ2-3; cdr3_aa: CASSSGTSGSLGTDTQYF; cdr3_nt: TGTGCCAGCAGCTCCGGGACTAGCGGGAGCTTGGGTACAGATACGCAGTATTTT
v_call: TRBV18; clone_size: -; d_call: -; cdr3_length: 14; j_call: TRBJ2-7; cdr3_aa: CASSPGRRTYEQYF; cdr3_nt: TGTGCCAGCTCACCGGGACGCAGGACCTACGAGCAGTACTTC
v_call: TRBV7-6; clone_size: -; d_call: -; cdr3_length: 14; j_call: TRBJ1-3; cdr3_aa: CASSLWETGNTIYF; cdr3_nt: TGTGCCAGCAGCTTATGGGAGACTGGAAACACCATATATTTT
v_call: TRBV9; clone_size: -; d_call: -; cdr3_length: 13; j_call: TRBJ2-7; cdr3_aa: CASSSRNGYEQYF; cdr3_nt: TGTGCCAGCAGCTCCAGGAACGGCTACGAGCAGTACTTC
v_call: TRBV11-2; clone_size: -; d_call: TRBD2; cdr3_length: 15; j_call: TRBJ2-2; cdr3_aa: CASSFPGGPTGELFF; cdr3_nt: TGTGCCAGCAGCTTCCCGGGGGGACCCACCGGGGAGCTGTTTTTT
v_call: TRBV5-1; clone_size: -; d_call: TRBD1; cdr3_length: 15; j_call: TRBJ2-5; cdr3_aa: CASSLDGQVQETQYF; cdr3_nt: TGCGCCAGCAGCTTGGATGGACAGGTCCAAGAGACCCAGTACTTC
v_call: TRBV18; clone_size: -; d_call: TRBD1; cdr3_length: 16; j_call: TRBJ1-5; cdr3_aa: CASSPMGQGNNQPQHF; cdr3_nt: TGTGCCAGCTCACCGATGGGACAGGGGAACAATCAGCCCCAGCATTTT
v_call: TRBV30; clone_size: -; d_call: -; cdr3_length: 16; j_call: TRBJ1-6; cdr3_aa: CAWTDGRGSWGSPLHF; cdr3_nt: TGTGCCTGGACGGACGGGAGAGGGAGTTGGGGTTCACCCCTCCACTTT
v_call: TRBV6-5; clone_size: -; d_call: -; cdr3_length: 13; j_call: TRBJ1-1; cdr3_aa: CASSLTQNTEAFF; cdr3_nt: TGTGCCAGCAGCTTGACCCAAAACACTGAAGCTTTCTTT
v_call: TRBV6-4; clone_size: -; d_call: TRBD1; cdr3_length: 20; j_call: TRBJ1-2; cdr3_aa: CASSDWTGTGERLGNYGYTF; cdr3_nt: TGTGCCAGCAGTGACTGGACCGGGACAGGGGAACGGTTAGGTAACTATGGCTACACCTTC
v_call: TRBV30; clone_size: -; d_call: -; cdr3_length: 17; j_call: TRBJ1-3; cdr3_aa: CAWSGMGSKISGNTIYF; cdr3_nt: TGTGCCTGGAGTGGAATGGGTAGCAAAATCTCTGGAAACACCATATATTTT
v_call: TRBV4-1; clone_size: -; d_call: TRBD2; cdr3_length: 15; j_call: TRBJ2-5; cdr3_aa: CASSQWSGRGQTQYF; cdr3_nt: TGCGCCAGCAGCCAATGGAGCGGGAGAGGACAGACCCAGTACTTC
v_call: TRBV4-1; clone_size: -; d_call: TRBD2; cdr3_length: 14; j_call: TRBJ2-3; cdr3_aa: CASSSQTSADTQYF; cdr3_nt: TGCGCCAGCAGCTCCCAGACTAGCGCAGATACGCAGTATTTT
v_call: TRBV7-9; clone_size: few; d_call: TRBD1; cdr3_length: 13; j_call: TRBJ1-1; cdr3_aa: CASSLTGNTEAFF; cdr3_nt: TGTGCCAGCAGCTTGACAGGGAATACTGAAGCTTTCTTT
v_call: TRBV25-1; clone_size: -; d_call: -; cdr3_length: 14; j_call: TRBJ2-3; cdr3_aa: CASSEYRTDATQYF; cdr3_nt: TGTGCCAGCAGTGAATACCGGACTGACGCTACGCAGTATTTT
v_call: TRBV2; clone_size: -; d_call: TRBD1; cdr3_length: 12; j_call: TRBJ2-5; cdr3_aa: CATGTGGETQYF; cdr3_nt: TGTGCCACCGGGACAGGGGGAGAGACCCAGTACTTC
v_call: TRBV5-1; clone_size: -; d_call: -; cdr3_length: 16; j_call: TRBJ2-7; cdr3_aa: CASSLSPDSSSYEQYF; cdr3_nt: TGCGCCAGCAGCTTGTCCCCTGACAGCTCCTCCTACGAGCAGTACTTC
v_call: TRBV6-1; clone_size: -; d_call: -; cdr3_length: 16; j_call: TRBJ2-3; cdr3_aa: CASREIGHRRTDTQYF; cdr3_nt: TGTGCCAGCAGAGAAATTGGGCACAGACGCACAGATACGCAGTATTTT
v_call: TRBV6-1; clone_size: -; d_call: TRBD2; cdr3_length: 15; j_call: TRBJ2-3; cdr3_aa: CASRLLGGDTDTQYF; cdr3_nt: TGTGCCAGCCGGTTGCTCGGGGGGGACACAGATACGCAGTATTTT
v_call: TRBV10-3; clone_size: -; d_call: TRBD1; cdr3_length: 14; j_call: TRBJ2-7; cdr3_aa: CATTPDRLSYEQYF; cdr3_nt: TGTGCCACCACACCGGACAGGTTGTCCTACGAGCAGTACTTC
v_call: TRBV9; clone_size: -; d_call: TRBD1; cdr3_length: 17; j_call: TRBJ1-1; cdr3_aa: CASTIPRTGARTTEAFF; cdr3_nt: TGTGCCAGCACCATCCCCCGGACAGGAGCACGGACCACTGAAGCTTTCTTT
v_call: TRBV5-6; clone_size: -; d_call: TRBD1; cdr3_length: 16; j_call: TRBJ1-1; cdr3_aa: CASSYGTGGKGTEAFF; cdr3_nt: TGTGCCAGCAGCTACGGGACAGGGGGCAAGGGAACTGAAGCTTTCTTT
v_call: TRBV25-1; clone_size: -; d_call: -; cdr3_length: 14; j_call: TRBJ2-5; cdr3_aa: CASSEFGGAETQYF; cdr3_nt: TGTGCCAGCAGTGAATTTGGGGGGGCCGAGACCCAGTACTTC
v_call: TRBV27; clone_size: -; d_call: -; cdr3_length: 12; j_call: TRBJ1-5; cdr3_aa: CASSYPDGAQHF; cdr3_nt: TGTGCCAGCAGTTACCCGGATGGAGCCCAGCATTTT
v_call: TRBV2; clone_size: -; d_call: TRBD2; cdr3_length: 16; j_call: TRBJ2-2; cdr3_aa: CASSSRLAANTGELFF; cdr3_nt: TGTGCCAGCAGTTCCCGACTAGCGGCGAACACCGGGGAGCTGTTTTTT
v_call: TRBV19; clone_size: few; d_call: -; cdr3_length: 14; j_call: TRBJ1-5; cdr3_aa: CASKQGVSNQPQHF; cdr3_nt: TGTGCCAGTAAGCAGGGAGTGAGCAATCAGCCCCAGCATTTT
v_call: TRBV30; clone_size: -; d_call: -; cdr3_length: 14; j_call: TRBJ2-1; cdr3_aa: CAWSSGRLENEQFF; cdr3_nt: TGTGCCTGGAGCTCGGGACGACTTGAGAATGAGCAGTTCTTC
v_call: TRBV19; clone_size: few; d_call: -; cdr3_length: 12; j_call: TRBJ1-2; cdr3_aa: CASSLMDRGYTF; cdr3_nt: TGTGCCAGTTCCCTAATGGACCGAGGCTACACCTTC